A single sample is the source of the 19 T cell receptor beta chains below, sequenced in a study of cytotoxic CD8 clonotypes in ibrutinib-treated CLL. Sequenced by immunoSEQ multiplex PCR; TCRdb stores in-frame clones only, minus some. The table records some 350,000 clones, over 55% of them present only once. The sample consisted of PBMCs, taken after 36 months of ibrutinib treatment. These receptors all stem from a human donor with chronic lymphocytic leukemia.

CDR3 in DNA: TGTGCCACCTCCAAGATGGACGGCACGCTCTATAATTCACCCCTCCACTTT. Amino acids: CATSKMDGTLYNSPLHF. This sequence joins TRBV15 and TRBJ1-6; D is uncertain. The CDR3 is 17 residues long. Germline loops: CDR1 LNHNV, CDR2 YYDKDF (reference sequence). Between the trimmed V and J ends, which lost 8 bases and 3 bases, there was a span of 20 bases. Using reference TRBV15 and TRBJ1-6 for the parts outside the CDR3, the full variable domain is DAMVIQNPRYQVTQFGKPVTLSCSQTLNHNVMYWYQQKSSQAPKLLFHYYDKDFNNEADTPDNFQSRRPNTSFCFLDIRSPGLGDTAMYLCATSKMDGTLYNSPLHFGNGTRLTVT.

This clone was picked up one time. The chain has TRBV10-3 and TRBJ1-6; TRBD1 agrees at 10 bases. V shed 11 bases and J 2 bases; nucleotides not matched to a gene: 6. CDR3 length: 15 amino acids. Germline CDR1 is ENHRY and CDR2 is SYGVKD. CDR3 nucleotide sequence: TGTGCCTCTAAGACAGGGGGCACCTATAATTCACCCCTCCACTTT. Translating gives CASKTGGTYNSPLHF.

This clone occurred once. The V gene is TRBV5-5, the J gene TRBJ2-7; D is possibly TRBD1 (5 bases). V was pared by 0 bases and J by 6 bases, with 7 bases between. Germline CDR1 and CDR2: SGHKS and YYEKEE (reference sequence). The CDR3 sequence is 12 residues long. CDR3 coding DNA: TGTGCCAGCAGCTTGGGAGACAGCGAGCAGTACTTC. It translates to CASSLGDSEQYF.

V is TRBV5-4 and J is TRBJ2-1, with 11 positions matching TRBD2. Germline V lookup: CDR1 SGHNT, CDR2 YYREEE (reference sequence). The J segment lost 0 bases and the V segment lost 2 bases, leaving 7 bases of the junction unmatched. The CDR3 length is 18 residues. The CDR3: CASSFGLAGSYSYNEQFF. CDR3 in DNA: TGTGCCAGCAGCTTTGGACTAGCGGGCTCGTACTCCTACAATGAGCAGTTCTTC.

V and J are TRBV15 and TRBJ1-4; 7 positions match TRBD1. Germline V lookup: CDR1 LNHNV, CDR2 YYDKDF (reference sequence). This CDR3 has 14 amino acids. Losses at the gene ends were 1 base for V and 7 bases for J; bases not matched to a gene: 3. DNA for the CDR3: TGTGCCACCAGCAGAGGCCAGGGGGTTGAAAAACTGTTTTTT. Translated: CATSRGQGVEKLFF.

This clone was seen a single time. This chain connects TRBV5-8 to TRBJ1-2; 9 bases are shared with TRBD1. V was pared by 2 bases and J by 2 bases, with 7 bases of the junction left unmatched. The CDR3 sequence is 16 residues long. Germline loops: CDR1 SGHTS, CDR2 YDEGEE. CDR3 sequence: CASSLRLGQGNYGYTF. The CDR3, as DNA: TGTGCCAGCAGCTTACGACTCGGACAGGGGAACTATGGCTACACCTTC. The entire variable domain, with the rest obtained from reference TRBV5-8 and TRBJ1-2, is as follows: EAGVTQSPTHLIKTRGQQATLRCSPISGHTSVYWYQQALGLGLQFLLWYDEGEERNRGNFPPRFSGRQFPNYSSELNVNALELEDSALYLCASSLRLGQGNYGYTFGSGTRLTVV.

The V and J genes are TRBV10-2 and TRBJ1-2, with a weak D call TRBD1 (5 bases). Looked up from germline, CDR1 is WSHSY and CDR2 is SAAADI. Trimming shortened V by 7 bases and J by 7 bases, and 13 bases separated the two germline ends. This CDR3 is built from 12 residues. In DNA form, the CDR3 reads TGCGCCAGCAAGCAGGGAGAAGGTGGCTACACCTTC. This translates into CASKQGEGGYTF.

The sample holds a few counts of this clone. J is TRBJ2-7 and V is TRBV4-2; D not resolved. Deletions cut 1 base from V and 1 base from J, with 11 bases between. The CDR3 has 15 amino acids. Germline CDR1 reads LGHNA; CDR2 reads YNFKEQ. The CDR3 DNA reads as TGTGCCAGCAGCCAAGCCTGGTCCTTATCCTACGAGCAGTACTTC. This translates into CASSQAWSLSYEQYF.

The CDR3 reads CASSVGSHRDEQFF. For the CDR3, the DNA is TGTGCCAGCAGCGTAGGCTCTCATCGGGATGAGCAGTTCTTC. The chain combines TRBV9 with TRBJ2-1; the D is unclear. Trimming took 0 bases from V and 8 from J, leaving 12 bases between them. CDR1 is SGDLS and CDR2 is YYNGEE in the germline V gene. The CDR3 has 14 residues.

As to this clone: The same CDR3 arises from other DNA sequences in this sample as well. The gene calls are TRBV29-1 and TRBJ2-7, with 9 positions matching TRBD1. Germline V lookup: CDR1 SQVTM, CDR2 ANQGSEA. The CDR3 runs to 13 residues. V lost 7 bases, J lost 4 bases, and 8 bases stayed unmatched. The CDR3 sequence: CSARDRVSYEQYF. The CDR3 nucleotides read TGCAGCGCCCGGGACAGGGTCTCTTACGAGCAGTACTTC.

The chain couples TRBV18 to TRBJ1-1; D uncertain. Germline CDR1 is KGHSH and CDR2 is LQKENI. The germline V and J ends were trimmed by 1 base and 7 bases, with 10 bases remaining between them. This CDR3 spans 13 amino acids. The DNA for the CDR3 is TGTGCCAGCTCACCACAGCACAGACATGAAGCTTTCTTT. This sequence encodes CASSPQHRHEAFF.

The V and J genes are TRBV5-4 and TRBJ1-1; no clear D gene. Germline CDR1 is SGHNT and CDR2 is YYREEE (reference sequence). The CDR3 is 15 residues long. The V end lost 4 bases, the J end lost 3 bases, and 16 bases lay between the germline ends. CDR3 sequence reads: CASSPEVRWDTEAFF. The CDR3 DNA sequence: TGTGCCAGCAGCCCGGAGGTCCGGTGGGACACTGAAGCTTTCTTT.

The chain uses TRBV15 and TRBJ1-5; no clear D gene. This CDR3 spans 14 amino acids. Germline CDR1 LNHNV, CDR2 YYDKDF (reference sequence). Trimming cost V 0 bases and J 0 bases, with 3 bases left between them. This CDR3 is CATSRDPSNQPQHF. In DNA, the CDR3 is TGTGCCACCAGCAGAGATCCTAGCAATCAGCCCCAGCATTTT. Together with reference TRBV15 and TRBJ1-5, the CDR3 gives the full variable domain: DAMVIQNPRYQVTQFGKPVTLSCSQTLNHNVMYWYQQKSSQAPKLLFHYYDKDFNNEADTPDNFQSRRPNTSFCFLDIRSPGLGDTAMYLCATSRDPSNQPQHFGDGTRLSIL.

The chain employs TRBV6-6 and TRBJ2-3, with D perhaps TRBD2 (5 bases). V was shortened by 0 bases and J by 8 bases, with 9 bases between the two germline ends. The germline V gene encodes CDR1 MNHNY and CDR2 SVGAGI (reference sequence). The CDR3 has 13 residues. The CDR3, as DNA: TGTGCCAGCAGTTACTCGGACGGAGGTACGCAGTATTTT. It translates to CASSYSDGGTQYF.

In its sample, this clone was seen a few times. Other DNA sequences in the same sample also yield this CDR3. The V call is TRBV2, the J call TRBJ2-5; D may be TRBD2 (5 bases). Trimming shortened V by 5 bases and J by 3 bases, and 7 bases separated the two germline ends. Germline V gene lookup returns CDR1 SNHLY and CDR2 FYNNEI. The CDR3 has 12 amino acids. In nucleotides, the CDR3 is TGTGCCAGCAGTTTTAGCGAAGAGACCCAGTACTTC. Encoded protein: CASSFSEETQYF. Variable domain in full (rest from reference TRBV2 and TRBJ2-5): EPEVTQTPSHQVTQMGQEVILRCVPISNHLYFYWYRQILGQKVEFLVSFYNNEISEKSEIFDDQFSVERPDGSNFTLKIRSTKLEDSAMYFCASSFSEETQYFGPGTRLLVL.

The chain links TRBV29-1 to TRBJ1-2, with D perhaps matching TRBD1 (6 bases). V was cut by 0 bases and J by 4 bases, with 12 bases left in between. The CDR3 is 14 amino acids. The V gene's germline CDR1 is SQVTM and CDR2 ANQGSEA. The CDR3 sequence: CSVEDPDRAYGYTF. The CDR3 DNA is TGCAGCGTTGAAGATCCGGACAGAGCCTATGGCTACACCTTC.

This chain connects TRBV7-2 to TRBJ2-1, with D maybe TRBD1 (5 bases). The V and J ends lost 3 bases and 7 bases respectively, with 10 bases between them. CDR1 and CDR2 from the germline V gene are SGHTA and FQGNSA. The length of the CDR3 is 13 residues. The CDR3 nucleotides read TGTGCCAGCAGCTTCCTGACAGAGAATGAGCAGTTCTTC. Protein sequence: CASSFLTENEQFF.

This clone was counted between two and nine times. The J gene is TRBJ2-3, the V gene TRBV14; TRBD2 matches at 7 bases. The CDR3 has 14 amino acids. CDR1 and CDR2 (germline): SGHDN, FVKESK. Trimming removed 3 bases from V and 4 bases from J; junction bases left unmatched: 4. CDR3 sequence reads: CASSQGGTADTQYF. The DNA of the CDR3 is TGTGCCAGCAGCCAGGGAGGGACCGCAGATACGCAGTATTTT.

This sequence joins TRBV11-2 and TRBJ2-7, with D unresolved. V shed 5 bases and J shed 0 bases, with 11 bases lying between them. The CDR3 is made up of 14 amino acids. The germline V gene encodes CDR1 SGHAT and CDR2 FQNNGV. For the CDR3, the DNA is TGTGCCAGCAGCCCCTGGACGTACTCCTACGAGCAGTACTTC. Translation gives CASSPWTYSYEQYF.